One and the same sample provided the 25 T cell receptor beta chains below, sequenced in a study of cytomegalovirus exposure and HLA in healthy donors. Both 60 Vbeta primers and 13 Jbeta primers went into the PCR. The protocol was immunoSEQ multiplex PCR, while the TCRdb copy is restricted to in-frame clones and leaves out a portion. The repertoire holds 95,000 to 100,000 clones, under 85% seen once, with approximately 4% in the top ten. Sequenced: PBMCs. The receptors stem from a female donor in good health and CMV-seropositive.

This clone showed up just a few times. The V call is TRBV4-1, the J call TRBJ2-7; TRBD2 aligns across 7 bases. CDR3 length: 18 residues. Trimming at V came to 4 bases and at J to 3 bases, leaving 18 bases not matched to a gene. The germline CDR1 and CDR2 sequences are MGHRA and YSYEKL. The CDR3 reads CASSRRDTSAIGIYEQYF. DNA for the CDR3: TGCGCCAGCAGCCGGCGGGATACTAGCGCTATAGGGATCTACGAGCAGTACTTC.

V is TRBV19 and J is TRBJ2-1; 9 bases agree with TRBD2. V was clipped by 5 bases and J by 9 bases; unmatched bases: 8. Germline V gives CDR1 LNHDA, CDR2 SQIVND (reference sequence). There are 14 residues in the CDR3. In DNA form, the CDR3 reads TGTGCCAGTAGTCGGGCGGGAGGGCCTAGTGAGCAGTTCTTC. It translates to CASSRAGGPSEQFF.

The V and J genes are TRBV6-5 and TRBJ1-2; TRBD1 matches at 10 bases. The V gene end was trimmed by 0 bases and the J gene end by 8 bases; junction bases not matched to a gene: 6. Germline loops: CDR1 MNHEY, CDR2 SVGAGI. This CDR3 contains 15 residues. CDR3 in amino acids: CASSYSWDRGGGYTF. The CDR3 DNA reads as TGTGCCAGCAGTTACTCGTGGGACAGGGGAGGAGGCTACACCTTC.

The rearrangement links TRBV6-1 to TRBJ2-5; 10 nucleotides align to TRBD1. The J call may be mistaken, given a closer DNA end match to TRBJ2-7. Germline CDR1 and CDR2: MNHNS and SASEGT. The CDR3 extends over 15 amino acids. The CDR3 DNA reads TGTGCCAGCAGTGAAGCGGGACAGGGGACCTACGAGCAGTACTTC. Encoded protein: CASSEAGQGTYEQYF.

CDR3 in DNA: TGTGCCAGCAGCGCACGGACAGGGGGTGACTATGGCTACACCTTC. Protein: CASSARTGGDYGYTF. The chain has TRBV9 and TRBJ1-2, with 10 bases that match TRBD1. Germline V gives CDR1 SGDLS, CDR2 YYNGEE. The CDR3 loop spans 15 amino acids. V gave up 3 bases and J gave up 3 bases; unmatched junction bases: 5.

The chain couples TRBV5-1 to TRBJ2-7, with D perhaps TRBD2 (6 bases). V was clipped by 0 bases and J by 7 bases, with 11 bases between them. This CDR3 is 13 amino acids long. CDR1 is SGHRS, CDR2 YFSETQ, per germline. In DNA form, the CDR3 reads TGCGCCAGCAGCTTGGTAGAGGGGAGGGAGCAGTACTTC. Its protein is CASSLVEGREQYF.

The chain employs TRBV28 and TRBJ1-2, with 7 positions matching TRBD1. With V trimmed by 6 bases and J by 4 bases, 5 bases remained unmatched. CDR1 is MDHEN and CDR2 is SYDVKM in the germline V gene. CDR3 length: 13 residues. CDR3 region: CASSSTGVYGYTF. The CDR3 nucleotides read TGTGCCAGCAGCTCAACAGGGGTCTATGGCTACACCTTC.

This clone was detected only once. V usage is TRBV5-1 and J usage is TRBJ1-2; unclear D gene. This CDR3 spans 14 amino acids. Germline-derived CDR1 and CDR2 are SGHRS and YFSETQ. V shed 0 bases and J shed 5 bases, with 11 bases lying between them. CDR3 amino acids: CASSLGEGSYGYTF. The CDR3 nucleotides are TGCGCCAGCAGCTTGGGTGAGGGATCATATGGCTACACCTTC.

This chain joins TRBV5-1 and TRBJ1-2; D possibly corresponds to TRBD1 (5 bases). The CDR3 runs 14 residues. The germline V gene has CDR1 SGHRS and CDR2 YFSETQ. V lost 4 bases and J 5 bases, leaving 15 bases between the germline ends. The CDR3 here is CASSRLQGQYGYTF. CDR3 nucleotide sequence: TGCGCCAGCAGCCGGCTCCAGGGCCAATATGGCTACACCTTC.

The rearrangement uses TRBV7-2 and TRBJ1-2; 7 bases map to TRBD1. The V gene's germline CDR1 is SGHTA and CDR2 FQGNSA. J gave up 1 base and V 4 bases, and 15 bases lay outside the gene matches. The CDR3 has 18 amino acids. For the CDR3, the DNA is TGTGCCAGCAGCTCAACCCCTCGGGACAGACTAGTTAACTATGGCTACACCTTC. Translating gives CASSSTPRDRLVNYGYTF.

The V call is TRBV10-3, the J call TRBJ2-7, with TRBD1 as a possible D gene (6 bases). The CDR3 totals 14 residues. CDR1 and CDR2 from the germline V gene are ENHRY and SYGVKD. V lost 10 bases to trimming and J lost 3 bases, with 19 bases between them. The CDR3 is CATLRTELIYEQYF. DNA for the CDR3: TGTGCCACCCTTCGGACAGAATTAATCTACGAGCAGTACTTC.

This clone was recorded once. The chain joins TRBV27 to TRBJ1-5; 8 bases line up with TRBD1. CDR3 length equals 14 residues. V was pared by 6 bases and J by 6 bases, with 7 bases of the junction left unmatched. CDR1 MNHEY and CDR2 SMNVEV come from the germline V gene (reference sequence). Here the CDR3 DNA reads TGTGCCAGCAGCCCCCAGGGGGCGGGTCAGCCCCAGCATTTT. As protein: CASSPQGAGQPQHF.

This chain links TRBV9 with TRBJ1-1; D remains ambiguous. The V gene lost 0 bases and the J gene lost 7 bases, with 7 bases spanning the gap. The germline V gene encodes CDR1 SGDLS and CDR2 YYNGEE. The CDR3 is 12 residues long. For the CDR3, the DNA is TGTGCCAGCAGCGTAGGGTACAGTGAAGCTTTCTTT. This codes for CASSVGYSEAFF. Full variable domain (rest looked up from reference TRBV9 and TRBJ1-1): DSGVTQTPKHLITATGQRVTLRCSPRSGDLSVYWYQQSLDQGLQFLIQYYNGEERAKGNILERFSAQQFPDLHSELNLSSLELGDSALYFCASSVGYSEAFFGQGTRLTVV.

Remarks on this clone: At one end, the junction sequence differs from germline, possibly due to a read error. The chain combines TRBV6-1 with TRBJ1-5; D is unclear. The germline gives CDR1 MNHNS, CDR2 SASEGT. The CDR3 is 15 amino acids. CDR3 protein: CPSSEILSRNQPQHF. The CDR3 bases are TGTCCCAGCAGTGAAATTTTATCCCGCAATCAGCCCCAGCATTTT.

The chain uses TRBV13 and TRBJ2-1; 7 bases match TRBD1. Trimming took 2 bases from V and 5 from J; bases not matched to a gene: 15. The CDR3 spans 18 residues. Looked up from germline, CDR1 is PRHDT and CDR2 is FYEKMQ (reference sequence). CDR3 coding DNA: TGTGCCAGCAGCTTACTACTGTACTTCGACAGGGACAACAATGAGCAGTTCTTC. Protein: CASSLLLYFDRDNNEQFF.

The J gene is TRBJ1-1, the V gene TRBV7-9; D possibly corresponds to TRBD1 (5 bases). Germline assignment: CDR1 SEHNR and CDR2 FQNEAQ (reference sequence). This CDR3 is 15 amino acids long. Trimming took off 5 bases at V and 1 base at J, with 14 bases between the two ends. The CDR3 DNA sequence: TGTGCCAGCAGCCCCTATCAGGGCGGGAACACTGAAGCTTTCTTT. Residues: CASSPYQGGNTEAFF.

This clone was counted between two and nine times. CDR3 protein: CAWRRGDEQFF. The CDR3 nucleotides read TGTGCCTGGAGAAGGGGTGATGAGCAGTTCTTC. The chain joins TRBV30 to TRBJ2-1; possibly TRBD1 for D (5 bases). The germline V gene has CDR1 GTSNPN and CDR2 SVGIG (reference sequence). V was clipped by 3 bases and J by 8 bases, with 8 bases between them. This CDR3 has 11 amino acids.

This chain links TRBV7-2 with TRBJ2-3; D remains unclear. CDR3 size: 15 residues. Per the germline V gene, CDR1 is SGHTA and CDR2 is FQGNSA. V was shortened by 1 base and J by 1 base, with 9 bases between the two germline ends. This CDR3 reads CASSLGLGGTDTQYF. For the CDR3, the DNA is TGTGCCAGCAGCTTAGGCCTGGGCGGCACAGATACGCAGTATTTT.

The chain employs TRBV4-1 and TRBJ1-1; D perhaps matches TRBD1 (5 bases). V shed 1 base and J shed 1 base, with 7 bases lying between them. CDR1 MGHRA and CDR2 YSYEKL come from the germline V gene. This CDR3 spans 14 amino acids. The CDR3 is CASSQVTGNTEAFF. CDR3 nucleotides: TGCGCCAGCAGCCAAGTTACAGGGAACACTGAAGCTTTCTTT.

The V gene is TRBV5-4, the J gene TRBJ2-7; TRBD1 matches at 9 bases. CDR3 size: 17 residues. Germline CDR1 is SGHNT and CDR2 is YYREEE (reference sequence). V lost 4 bases, J lost 0 bases, and 11 bases stayed unmatched. CDR3 sequence (DNA): TGTGCCAGCAGCATGCCCGGGACAGGGTCGAGCTCCTACGAGCAGTACTTC. Its translation: CASSMPGTGSSSYEQYF.

CDR3 region: CASTVAASSYEQYF. CDR3 DNA sequence: TGTGCCAGCACCGTAGCGGCTAGCTCCTACGAGCAGTACTTC. The rearrangement links TRBV6-5 to TRBJ2-5, with D possibly TRBD2 on 6 matching bases. The last part of the DNA fits TRBJ2-7 better; the J call may be wrong. The germline V gene has CDR1 MNHEY and CDR2 SVGAGI. CDR3 size: 14 residues.

The J gene is TRBJ1-1, the V gene TRBV5-6; the D is unclear. V lost 0 bases and J 7 bases, leaving 4 bases between the germline ends. CDR3 length equals 11 residues. Germline lookup yields CDR1 SGHDT and CDR2 YYEEEE. The CDR3 loop is CASSLDGEAFF. CDR3 in DNA: TGTGCCAGCAGCTTGGACGGTGAAGCTTTCTTT.

This clone was counted only a few times. The chain couples TRBV29-1 to TRBJ1-2; D remains unclear. Trimming pared 5 bases from V and 6 bases from J, leaving 4 bases between. The CDR3 runs to 9 residues. Germline loops: CDR1 SQVTM, CDR2 ANQGSEA. CDR3: CSVSDGYTF. The CDR3 bases are TGCAGCGTTTCCGATGGCTACACCTTC.

The chain uses TRBV5-1 and TRBJ2-1, with 9 bases matching TRBD1. The CDR3 is 14 residues long. Germline V lookup: CDR1 SGHRS, CDR2 YFSETQ. The ends lost 4 bases at V and 5 bases at J; junction bases unmatched: 4. This CDR3 is CASSTGTGNNEQFF. The CDR3 DNA sequence: TGCGCCAGCAGCACCGGGACAGGGAACAATGAGCAGTTCTTC. The entire variable domain, with the rest obtained from reference TRBV5-1 and TRBJ2-1, is as follows: KAGVTQTPRYLIKTRGQQVTLSCSPISGHRSVSWYQQTPGQGLQFLFEYFSETQRNKGNFPGRFSGRQFSNSRSEMNVSTLELGDSALYLCASSTGTGNNEQFFGPGTRLTVL.

The chain combines TRBV10-3 with TRBJ1-4; 7 nucleotides match TRBD1. The germline V gene has CDR1 ENHRY and CDR2 SYGVKD. The CDR3 is made up of 14 amino acids. Trimming removed 5 bases from V and 7 bases from J; junction bases left unmatched: 7. The CDR3 is CAISRGGEGEKLFF. The DNA for the CDR3 is TGTGCCATCAGTAGAGGGGGCGAAGGTGAAAAACTGTTTTTT.